The 24 T cell receptor beta chains reported below all come from one sample, sequenced in a study of blood T cells in healthy people across ages. Combining a sample-barcoded 5' primer with a J-beta primer mix, a second PCR ran for roughly 7 to 12 cycles. Each CDR3 protein gets one entry after TCRdb re-called the 5' RACE reads with MiXCR. The sample lists 780,000 or so distinct CDR3 sequences; about 53% were seen once. Sequenced: blood. All receptors come from a man at least 80 years old in good health.

At least ten counts were recorded for this clonotype. The genes are TRBV6-2 or TRBV6-3 and TRBJ2-7; D perhaps matches TRBD1 (5 bases). This CDR3 region has 11 residues. Per the germline V gene, CDR1 is MNHEY and CDR2 is SVGEGT. Trimming left V 7 bases short and J 4 bases short, with 8 bases between. CDR3 bases: TGTGCCAGCACCCAGGGTTACGAGCAGTACTTC. This sequence encodes CASTQGYEQYF.

There are a few counts of this clonotype. The chain couples TRBV10-2 to TRBJ2-3; the D gene could be TRBD1 or TRBD2 (5 bases each). Per the germline V gene, CDR1 is WSHSY and CDR2 is SAAADI. The CDR3 is made up of 15 amino acids. V lost 8 bases, J lost 0 bases, and 15 bases lay in between. The CDR3 sequence is CASVEGPSSTDTQYF. CDR3 in DNA: TGCGCCAGCGTTGAGGGGCCGTCTAGCACAGATACGCAGTATTTT.

This rearrangement joins TRBV5-4 to TRBJ2-1; either TRBD1 or TRBD2 may fit D (5 bases each). This CDR3 contains 14 residues. The germline gives CDR1 SGHNT, CDR2 YYREEE (reference sequence). The V end was cut by 9 bases, the J end by 2 bases, with 15 bases between. CDR3 DNA: TGTGCCACCCGCGAGGGGTTGGCCTACAATGAGCAGTTCTTC. This codes for CATREGLAYNEQFF.

The V call is TRBV28, the J call TRBJ2-1; 7 bases match TRBD2. The CDR3 length is 15 residues. Germline lookup yields CDR1 MDHEN and CDR2 SYDVKM. V shed 5 bases and J 4 bases; nucleotides not matched to a gene: 8. CDR3 coding DNA: TGTGCCAGCAGTCCCGGGAGGCAGACTTACAATGAGCAGTTCTTC. This sequence encodes CASSPGRQTYNEQFF.

V gene TRBV19 combines with J gene TRBJ2-4, with D possibly being TRBD1 (6 bases). The better agreement between TRBJ2-7 and the DNA end casts doubt on the J call. The CDR3 spans 14 residues. Germline V gene lookup returns CDR1 LNHDA and CDR2 SQIVND (reference sequence). The CDR3 sequence: CASSIGQGFYEQYF. The DNA for the CDR3 is TGTGCCAGTAGTATTGGCCAGGGGTTCTACGAGCAGTACTTC.

This clonotype was observed a handful of times. With a much larger clone just one base away, this may be a read error. The V gene is TRBV5-1, the J gene TRBJ2-5; TRBD2 agrees at 10 bases. Germline values: CDR1 SGHRS, CDR2 YFSETQ. V dropped 4 bases and J dropped 11; count of bases not matched to a gene: 11. This CDR3 spans 14 amino acids. This CDR3 reads CASSPGTSEAEQYF. The CDR3 DNA is TGCGCCAGCAGCCCCGGGACTAGCGAGGCTGAGCAGTACTTC. Looking up the rest from reference TRBV5-1 and TRBJ2-5 gives the full variable domain: KAGVTQTPRYLIKTRGQQVTLSCSPISGHRSVSWYQQTPGQGLQFLFEYFSETQRNKGNFPGRFSGRQFSNSRSEMNVSTLELGDSALYLCASSPGTSEAEQYFGPGTRLLVL.

This clonotype has just a few counts. The chain employs TRBV7-9 and TRBJ2-3; the match to TRBD1 covers 9 bases. The length of the CDR3 is 16 residues. The junction had 6 bases not matched to a gene; V was cut back by 1 base and J by 4 bases. CDR1 and CDR2 from the germline V gene are SEHNR and FQNEAQ (reference sequence). The chain's CDR3 is CASSLGTGVFADTQYF. CDR3 sequence (DNA): TGTGCCAGCAGCTTAGGGACAGGGGTCTTCGCAGATACGCAGTATTTT.

The chain carries TRBV27 and TRBJ1-6; perhaps TRBD1 as D (5 bases). The CDR3 length is 14 residues. The germline V gene encodes CDR1 MNHEY and CDR2 SMNVEV (reference sequence). The V end was cut by 7 bases, the J end by 7 bases, with 14 bases between. The CDR3 DNA is TGTGCCAGCACCCAGGGACGGAGCAATTCACCCCTCCACTTT. Its protein is CASTQGRSNSPLHF.

The sample holds a few counts of this clonotype. This chain links TRBV28 with TRBJ2-5; 7 nucleotides agree with TRBD1. Germline CDR1 is MDHEN and CDR2 is SYDVKM. V dropped 4 bases and J dropped 5; count of bases not matched to a gene: 7. The CDR3 runs 14 residues. The chain's CDR3 is CASSYDRDDETQYF. The DNA of the CDR3 is TGTGCCAGCAGTTACGACAGGGATGACGAGACCCAGTACTTC.

This clonotype was seen more than once but under ten times. V gene TRBV12-3 or TRBV12-4 combines with J gene TRBJ2-3, with 15 bases identical to TRBD2. The ends lost 5 bases at V and 5 bases at J; junction bases unmatched: 5. This CDR3 region has 16 residues. As DNA, the CDR3 is TGTGCCAGCAGTACGGGACTAGCGGGAGGAGGAGATACGCAGTATTTT. Translated, it gives CASSTGLAGGGDTQYF.

This clonotype was counted between two and nine times. The rearrangement uses TRBV20-1 and TRBJ2-5; either TRBD1 or TRBD2 may supply D (5 bases each). Trimming cost V 6 bases and J 4 bases, with 9 bases left between them. Germline V CDR1 and CDR2: DFQATT, SNEGSKA (reference sequence). CDR3 length equals 11 residues. CDR3 nucleotides: TGCAGTGCCCCGGGGACAGAGACCCAGTACTTC. Protein sequence: CSAPGTETQYF.

The chain uses TRBV6-1 and TRBJ1-2; weak D call: TRBD1 (6 bases). The germline V and J ends were trimmed by 5 bases and 1 base, with 14 bases remaining between them. The CDR3 runs 15 residues. CDR1 is MNHNS and CDR2 is SASEGT in the germline V gene. In nucleotides, the CDR3 is TGTGCCAGCAGTTTCCAGGGGCAGGGTAACTATGGCTACACCTTC. This gives the protein CASSFQGQGNYGYTF.

The chain recombines TRBV20-1 with TRBJ2-7, with TRBD2 as a possible D gene (6 bases). This CDR3 contains 14 residues. Deletions cut 2 bases from V and 0 bases from J, with 11 bases between. In germline, CDR1 is DFQATT, CDR2 SNEGSKA (reference sequence). The CDR3 is CSARRHGSSYEQYF. The CDR3 nucleotides are TGCAGTGCTAGACGCCACGGGAGCTCCTACGAGCAGTACTTC.

V and J are TRBV11-2 and TRBJ2-4; tentatively, D is TRBD2 (5 bases). The J call is uncertain, as TRBJ2-7 better fits the DNA end. The CDR3 consists of 14 residues. Germline V gene sequence: CDR1 SGHAT, CDR2 FQNNGV. The chain's CDR3 is CASRRLRGLGEQYF. The CDR3 nucleotides read TGTGCCAGCAGAAGGCTACGCGGGCTCGGCGAGCAGTACTTC.

J is TRBJ2-1 and V is TRBV3-1, with D unclear. The V end lost 1 base, the J end lost 1 base, and 8 bases lay between the germline ends. The germline V gene has CDR1 LGHDT and CDR2 YNNKEL (reference sequence). The CDR3 is 15 amino acids. CDR3 coding DNA: TGTGCCAGCAGCCAAGTATCCCGGTCCTACAATGAGCAGTTCTTC. Translating it yields CASSQVSRSYNEQFF.

This chain joins TRBV3-1 and TRBJ2-7; D gene uncertain. Germline V CDR1 and CDR2: LGHDT, YNNKEL (reference sequence). This CDR3 is built from 15 residues. Trimming pared 1 base from V and 4 bases from J, leaving 14 bases between. CDR3 sequence (DNA): TGTGCCAGCAGCCAAGTGGACCGGCCCTTTTACGAGCAGTACTTC. It yields the protein CASSQVDRPFYEQYF.

The table lists this clonotype with a few counts. The chain is built from TRBV12-3 or TRBV12-4 and TRBJ2-7; 8 bases agree with TRBD2. With V trimmed by 4 bases and J by 1 base, 9 bases remained unmatched. This CDR3 region has 16 residues. The chain's CDR3 is CASSSDGRVGSYEQYF. Written as DNA, the CDR3 is TGTGCCAGCAGTTCTGACGGGAGGGTTGGGTCCTACGAGCAGTACTTC.

This clonotype has only a few counts. V and J are TRBV5-1 and TRBJ1-2; a possible D gene is TRBD1 (5 bases). CDR3 length: 15 residues. The V end was cut by 4 bases, the J end by 2 bases, with 15 bases between. Germline V gene sequence: CDR1 SGHRS, CDR2 YFSETQ. The CDR3 loop reads CASSAGGTGNYGYTF. DNA of the CDR3: TGCGCCAGCAGCGCCGGGGGGACGGGGAACTATGGCTACACCTTC.

The chain links TRBV2 to TRBJ2-4; D unclear. The V end was cut by 5 bases, the J end by 0 bases, with 11 bases between. This CDR3 region has 15 residues. Looked up from germline, CDR1 is SNHLY and CDR2 is FYNNEI. The CDR3 region has the DNA TGTGCCAGCAGTTTTGTACAGCTAGCCAAAAACATTCAGTACTTC. As protein: CASSFVQLAKNIQYF.

V gene TRBV18 combines with J gene TRBJ1-2; D gene ambiguous. The CDR3 runs 13 residues. V dropped 2 bases and J dropped 1 base, with 5 bases sitting between them. The germline V gene has CDR1 KGHSH and CDR2 LQKENI. The CDR3: CASSPVRNYGYTF. The DNA for the CDR3 is TGTGCCAGCTCACCAGTACGTAACTATGGCTACACCTTC.

CDR3 sequence (DNA): TGTGCCACCAGCCCCAGAGGGAGGGCCTTGAGTAATGAGCAGTTCTTC. Protein product: CATSPRGRALSNEQFF. The rearrangement uses TRBV24-1 and TRBJ2-1; 7 bases are a match to TRBD2. Germline loops: CDR1 KGHDR, CDR2 SFDVKD. Germline trimming cut 7 bases from V and 7 bases from J; bases unmatched to any gene: 15. The length of the CDR3 is 16 residues.

This clonotype was seen a handful of times. The chain is built from TRBV20-1 and TRBJ2-4; 7 nucleotides align to TRBD2. V gave up 6 bases and J gave up 8 bases; unmatched junction bases: 7. CDR1 DFQATT and CDR2 SNEGSKA come from the germline V gene (reference sequence). The CDR3 contains 12 residues. CDR3 protein: CSAPRLADIQYF. The CDR3 DNA reads TGCAGTGCCCCGCGGCTAGCGGACATTCAGTACTTC.

This clonotype was counted only a few times. This sequence joins TRBV29-1 and TRBJ2-5; unclear D gene. This CDR3 has 11 amino acids. Germline CDR1 reads SQVTM; CDR2 reads ANQGSEA. V dropped 3 bases and J dropped 4 bases, with 6 bases sitting between them. CDR3 in amino acids: CSVDVVETQYF. CDR3 nucleotides: TGCAGCGTTGACGTTGTAGAGACCCAGTACTTC.

J is TRBJ2-3 and V is TRBV12-3 or TRBV12-4; TRBD2 matches at 7 bases. The V gene end was trimmed by 7 bases and the J gene end by 1 base; junction bases not matched to a gene: 5. CDR3 length: 14 residues. The CDR3, as DNA: TGTGCCAGCACCCCCAGCGGGGGCACAGATACGCAGTATTTT. Amino acids: CASTPSGGTDTQYF.